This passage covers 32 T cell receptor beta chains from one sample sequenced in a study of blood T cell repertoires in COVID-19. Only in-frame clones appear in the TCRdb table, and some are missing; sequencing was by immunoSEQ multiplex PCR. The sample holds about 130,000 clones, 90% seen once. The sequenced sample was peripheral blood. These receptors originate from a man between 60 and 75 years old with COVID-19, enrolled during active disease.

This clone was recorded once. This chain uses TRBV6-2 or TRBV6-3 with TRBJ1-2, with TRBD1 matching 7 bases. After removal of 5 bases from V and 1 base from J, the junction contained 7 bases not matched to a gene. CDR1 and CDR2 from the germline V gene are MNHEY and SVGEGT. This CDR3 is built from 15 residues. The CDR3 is CASSPGQAINYGYTF. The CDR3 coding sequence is TGTGCCAGCAGTCCCGGACAGGCTATTAACTATGGCTACACCTTC.

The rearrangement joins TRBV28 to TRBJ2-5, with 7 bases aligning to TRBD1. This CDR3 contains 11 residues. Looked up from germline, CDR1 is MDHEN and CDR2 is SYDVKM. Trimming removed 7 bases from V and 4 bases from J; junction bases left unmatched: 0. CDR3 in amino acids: CASTGGETQYF. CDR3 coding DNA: TGTGCCAGCACAGGGGGAGAGACCCAGTACTTC.

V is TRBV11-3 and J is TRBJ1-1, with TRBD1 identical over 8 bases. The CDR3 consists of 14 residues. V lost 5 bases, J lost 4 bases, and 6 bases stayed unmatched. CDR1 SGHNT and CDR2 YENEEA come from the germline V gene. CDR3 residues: CASSRTTGGTEAFF. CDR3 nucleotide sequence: TGTGCCAGCAGCAGAACCACAGGGGGCACTGAAGCTTTCTTT.

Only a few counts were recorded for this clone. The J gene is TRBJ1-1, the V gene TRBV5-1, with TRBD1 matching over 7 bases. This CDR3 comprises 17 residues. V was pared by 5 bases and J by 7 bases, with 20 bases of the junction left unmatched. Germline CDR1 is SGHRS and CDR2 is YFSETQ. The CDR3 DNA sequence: TGCGCCAGCAGTTCTGCTCCAAGACAGGGCGAGACGTTTGAAGCTTTCTTT. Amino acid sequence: CASSSAPRQGETFEAFF.

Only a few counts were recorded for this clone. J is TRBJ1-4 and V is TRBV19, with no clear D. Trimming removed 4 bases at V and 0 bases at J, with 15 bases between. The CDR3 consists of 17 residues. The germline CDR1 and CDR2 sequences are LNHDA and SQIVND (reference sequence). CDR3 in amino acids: CASSSTGRRATNEKLFF. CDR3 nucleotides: TGTGCCAGTAGTAGTACCGGCAGGCGTGCAACTAATGAAAAACTGTTTTTT.

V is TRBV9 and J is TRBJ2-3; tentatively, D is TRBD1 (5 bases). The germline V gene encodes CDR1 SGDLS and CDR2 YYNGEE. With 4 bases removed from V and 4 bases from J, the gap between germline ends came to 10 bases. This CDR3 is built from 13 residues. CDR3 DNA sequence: TGTGCCAGCAGCAAGGGGTCGGCAGATACGCAGTATTTT. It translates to CASSKGSADTQYF. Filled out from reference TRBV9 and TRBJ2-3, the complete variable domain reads DSGVTQTPKHLITATGQRVTLRCSPRSGDLSVYWYQQSLDQGLQFLIQYYNGEERAKGNILERFSAQQFPDLHSELNLSSLELGDSALYFCASSKGSADTQYFGPGTRLTVL.

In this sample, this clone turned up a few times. CDR3 nucleotide sequence: TGTGCCAGTAGTATAGCCCCGGGGGATACTGAAGCTTTCTTT. Protein sequence: CASSIAPGDTEAFF. The chain combines TRBV19 with TRBJ1-1; D perhaps matches TRBD1 (5 bases). Trimming shortened V by 1 base and J by 5 bases, and 11 bases separated the two germline ends. Germline V gene sequence: CDR1 LNHDA, CDR2 SQIVND (reference sequence). The CDR3 consists of 14 residues.

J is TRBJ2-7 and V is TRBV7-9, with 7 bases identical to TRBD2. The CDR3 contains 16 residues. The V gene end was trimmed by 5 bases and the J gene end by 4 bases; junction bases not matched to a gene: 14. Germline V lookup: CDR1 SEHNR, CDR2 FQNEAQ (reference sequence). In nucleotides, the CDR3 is TGTGCCAGCAGCCCGTCGGTGGGCCGGCGGGGGTACGAGCAGTACTTC. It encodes CASSPSVGRRGYEQYF.

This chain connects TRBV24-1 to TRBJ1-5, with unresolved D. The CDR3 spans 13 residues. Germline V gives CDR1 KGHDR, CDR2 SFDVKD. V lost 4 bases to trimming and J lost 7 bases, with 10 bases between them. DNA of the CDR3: TGTGCCACCAGTGAGGCGGGAGGACAGCCCCAGCATTTT. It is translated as CATSEAGGQPQHF.

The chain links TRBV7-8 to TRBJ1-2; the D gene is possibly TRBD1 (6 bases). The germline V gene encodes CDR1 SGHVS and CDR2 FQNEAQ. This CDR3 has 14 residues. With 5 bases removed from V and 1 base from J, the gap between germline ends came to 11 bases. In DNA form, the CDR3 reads TGTGCCAGCAGCAAACGGACAGATAACTATGGCTACACCTTC. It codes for CASSKRTDNYGYTF.

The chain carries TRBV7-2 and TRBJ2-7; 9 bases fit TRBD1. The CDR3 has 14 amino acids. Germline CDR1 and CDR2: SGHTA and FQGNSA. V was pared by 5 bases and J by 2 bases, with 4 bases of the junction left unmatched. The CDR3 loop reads CASSLHRGPYEQYF. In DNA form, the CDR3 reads TGTGCCAGCAGCCTCCACAGGGGGCCCTACGAGCAGTACTTC.

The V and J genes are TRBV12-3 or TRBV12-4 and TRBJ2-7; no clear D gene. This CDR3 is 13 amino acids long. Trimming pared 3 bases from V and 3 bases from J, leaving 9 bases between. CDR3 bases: TGTGCCAGCAGTTTCTCTGACAACTACGAGCAGTACTTC. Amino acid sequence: CASSFSDNYEQYF.

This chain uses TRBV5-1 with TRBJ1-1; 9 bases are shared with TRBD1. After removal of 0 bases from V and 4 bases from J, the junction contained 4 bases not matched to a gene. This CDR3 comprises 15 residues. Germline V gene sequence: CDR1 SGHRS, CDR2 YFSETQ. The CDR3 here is CASSLEGQGSTEAFF. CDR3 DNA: TGCGCCAGCAGCTTGGAAGGACAGGGGAGCACTGAAGCTTTCTTT.

CDR3 nucleotide sequence: TGTGCCAGCAGCTTAACAAACAGCCTGAGCACAGATACGCAGTATTTT. This codes for CASSLTNSLSTDTQYF. The chain uses TRBV7-3 and TRBJ2-3, with D unclear. The CDR3 contains 16 residues. Trimming left V 0 bases short and J 0 bases short, with 10 bases between. CDR1 and CDR2 (germline): SGHTA, FQGTGA.

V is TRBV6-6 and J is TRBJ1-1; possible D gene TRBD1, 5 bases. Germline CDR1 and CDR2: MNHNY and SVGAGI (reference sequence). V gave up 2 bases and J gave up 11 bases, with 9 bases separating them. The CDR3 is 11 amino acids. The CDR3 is CASSYRGRAFF. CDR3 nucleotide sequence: TGTGCCAGCAGTTACAGGGGTAGGGCTTTCTTT.

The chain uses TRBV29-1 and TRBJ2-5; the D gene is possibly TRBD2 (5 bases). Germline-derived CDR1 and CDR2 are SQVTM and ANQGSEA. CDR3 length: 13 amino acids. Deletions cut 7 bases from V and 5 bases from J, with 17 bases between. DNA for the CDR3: TGCAGCGCCAAGGGAACGGGGAAGGAGACCCAGTACTTC. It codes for CSAKGTGKETQYF.

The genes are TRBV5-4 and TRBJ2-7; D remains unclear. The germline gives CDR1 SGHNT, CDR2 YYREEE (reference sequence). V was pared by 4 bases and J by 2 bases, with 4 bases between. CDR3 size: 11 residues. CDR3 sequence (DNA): TGTGCCAGCAGCGCGACCTACGAGCAGTACTTC. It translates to CASSATYEQYF.

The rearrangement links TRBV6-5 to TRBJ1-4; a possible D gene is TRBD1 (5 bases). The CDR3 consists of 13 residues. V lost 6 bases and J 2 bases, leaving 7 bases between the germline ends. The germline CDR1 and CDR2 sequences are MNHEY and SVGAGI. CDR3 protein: CASRPGTNEKLFF. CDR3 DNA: TGTGCCAGCAGACCAGGGACTAATGAAAAACTGTTTTTT.

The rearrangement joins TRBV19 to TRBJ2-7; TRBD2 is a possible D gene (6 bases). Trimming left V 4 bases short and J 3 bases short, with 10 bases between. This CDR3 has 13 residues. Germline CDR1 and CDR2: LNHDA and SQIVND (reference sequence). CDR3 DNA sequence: TGTGCCAGTAGTACTCTTAGCGGCTACGAGCAGTACTTC. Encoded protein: CASSTLSGYEQYF.

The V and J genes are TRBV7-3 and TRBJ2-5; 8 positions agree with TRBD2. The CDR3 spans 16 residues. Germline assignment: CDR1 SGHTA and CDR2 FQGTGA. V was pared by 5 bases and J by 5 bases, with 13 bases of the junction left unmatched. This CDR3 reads CASSVGGGSSSETQYF. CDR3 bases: TGTGCCAGCAGCGTAGGCGGGGGGTCCTCAAGTGAGACCCAGTACTTC.

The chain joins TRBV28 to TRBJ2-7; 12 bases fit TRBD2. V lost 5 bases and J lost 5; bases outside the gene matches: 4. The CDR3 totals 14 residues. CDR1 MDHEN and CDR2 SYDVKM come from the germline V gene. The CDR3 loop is CASSLAGGWNEQYF. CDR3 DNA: TGTGCCAGCAGTCTAGCGGGAGGGTGGAACGAGCAGTACTTC.

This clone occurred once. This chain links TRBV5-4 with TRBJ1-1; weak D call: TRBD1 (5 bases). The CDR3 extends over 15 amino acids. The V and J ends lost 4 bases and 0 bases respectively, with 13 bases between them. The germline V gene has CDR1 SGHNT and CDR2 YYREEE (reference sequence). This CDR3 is CASSVTTVLNTEAFF. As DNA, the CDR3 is TGTGCCAGCAGCGTGACGACAGTCTTGAACACTGAAGCTTTCTTT.

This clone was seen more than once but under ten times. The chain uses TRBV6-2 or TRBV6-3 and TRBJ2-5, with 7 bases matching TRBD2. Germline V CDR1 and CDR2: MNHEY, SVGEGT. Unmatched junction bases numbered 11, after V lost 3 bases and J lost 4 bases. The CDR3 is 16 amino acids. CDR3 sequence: CASSYLRQAGVETQYF. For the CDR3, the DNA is TGTGCCAGCAGTTATCTCCGCCAGGCGGGAGTAGAGACCCAGTACTTC.

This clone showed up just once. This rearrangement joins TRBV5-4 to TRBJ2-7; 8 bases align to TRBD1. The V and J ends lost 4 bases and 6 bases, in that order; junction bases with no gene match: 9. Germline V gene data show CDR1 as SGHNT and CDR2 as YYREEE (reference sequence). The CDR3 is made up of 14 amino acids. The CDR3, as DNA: TGTGCCAGCAGCCGCTGGACAGGGCCTTCCGAGCAGTACTTC. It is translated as CASSRWTGPSEQYF.

CDR3 nucleotides: TGTGCCAGCAGCTCCTTAGCGGGAGGCGATTGGAGTGAGCAGTTCTTC. This codes for CASSSLAGGDWSEQFF. This chain connects TRBV6-2 or TRBV6-3 to TRBJ2-1; TRBD2 matches 10 bases. J was trimmed by 9 bases and V by 6 bases; bases with no gene match: 14. The CDR3 extends over 16 amino acids. Germline CDR1 is MNHEY and CDR2 is SVGEGT.

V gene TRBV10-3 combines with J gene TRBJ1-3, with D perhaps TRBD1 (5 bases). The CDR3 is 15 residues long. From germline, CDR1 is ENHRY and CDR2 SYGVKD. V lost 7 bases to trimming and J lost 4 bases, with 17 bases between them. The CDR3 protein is CAITWDRGVGNTIYF. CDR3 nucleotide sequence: TGTGCCATCACCTGGGACCGCGGGGTGGGAAACACCATATATTTT.

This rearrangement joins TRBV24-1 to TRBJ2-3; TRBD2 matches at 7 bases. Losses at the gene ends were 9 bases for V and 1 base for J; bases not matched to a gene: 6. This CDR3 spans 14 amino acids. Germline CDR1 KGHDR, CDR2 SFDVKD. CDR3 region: CATSPSGGTDTQYF. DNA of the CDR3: TGTGCCACCTCCCCTAGCGGAGGCACAGATACGCAGTATTTT.

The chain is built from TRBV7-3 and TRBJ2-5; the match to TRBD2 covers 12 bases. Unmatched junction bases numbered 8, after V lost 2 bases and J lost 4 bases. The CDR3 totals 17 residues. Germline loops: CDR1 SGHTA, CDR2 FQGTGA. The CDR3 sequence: CASSLGVLAGGGETQYF. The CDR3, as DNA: TGTGCCAGCAGCTTAGGCGTGCTAGCGGGAGGGGGAGAGACCCAGTACTTC. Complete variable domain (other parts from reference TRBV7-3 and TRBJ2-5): GAGVSQTPSNKVTEKGKYVELRCDPISGHTALYWYRQSLGQGPEFLIYFQGTGAADDSGLPNDRFFAVRPEGSVSTLKIQRTERGDSAVYLCASSLGVLAGGGETQYFGPGTRLLVL.

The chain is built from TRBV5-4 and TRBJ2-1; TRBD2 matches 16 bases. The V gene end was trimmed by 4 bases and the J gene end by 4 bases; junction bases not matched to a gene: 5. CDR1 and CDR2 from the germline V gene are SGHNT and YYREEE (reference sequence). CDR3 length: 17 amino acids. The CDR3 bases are TGTGCCAGCAGCCCAGGGACTAGCGGGAGGGGATACAATGAGCAGTTCTTC. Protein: CASSPGTSGRGYNEQFF.

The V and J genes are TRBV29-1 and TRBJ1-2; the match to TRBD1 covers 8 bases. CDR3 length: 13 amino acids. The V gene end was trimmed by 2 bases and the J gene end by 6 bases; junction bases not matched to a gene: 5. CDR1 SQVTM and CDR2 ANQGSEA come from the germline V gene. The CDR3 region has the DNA TGCAGCGTTGAATGGCAGGGGGCGCATGGCTACACCTTC. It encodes CSVEWQGAHGYTF.

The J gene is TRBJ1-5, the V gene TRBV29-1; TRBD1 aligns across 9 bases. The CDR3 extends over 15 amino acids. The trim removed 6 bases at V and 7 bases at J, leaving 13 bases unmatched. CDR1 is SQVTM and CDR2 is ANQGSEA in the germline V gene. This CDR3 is CSVSQGQGLGQPQHF. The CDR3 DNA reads TGCAGCGTCTCCCAGGGACAGGGTTTGGGGCAGCCCCAGCATTTT.

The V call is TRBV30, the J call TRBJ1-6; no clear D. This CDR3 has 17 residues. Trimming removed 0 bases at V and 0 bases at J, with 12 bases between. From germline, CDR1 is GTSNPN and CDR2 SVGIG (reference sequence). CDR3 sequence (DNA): TGTGCCTGGAGTGTTATATCGGGGAGCTCCTATAATTCACCCCTCCACTTT. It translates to CAWSVISGSSYNSPLHF.